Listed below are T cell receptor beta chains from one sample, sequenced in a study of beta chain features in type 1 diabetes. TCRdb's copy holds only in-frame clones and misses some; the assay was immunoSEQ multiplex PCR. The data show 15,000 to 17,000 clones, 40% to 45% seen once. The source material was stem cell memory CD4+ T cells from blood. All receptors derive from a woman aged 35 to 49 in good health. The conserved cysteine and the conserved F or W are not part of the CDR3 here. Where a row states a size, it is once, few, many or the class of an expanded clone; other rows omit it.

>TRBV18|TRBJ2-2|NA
ASSPREVGELF
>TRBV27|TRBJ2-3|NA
ASSLGPGGARTDTQY
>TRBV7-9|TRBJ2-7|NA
ASETVPRTGSRSYEQY
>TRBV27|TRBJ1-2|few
ASSLGGGDGYT
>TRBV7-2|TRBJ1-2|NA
ASSHRRDNYGYT
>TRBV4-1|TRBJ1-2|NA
ASSHLGQLKGYT
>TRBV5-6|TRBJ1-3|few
ASSAGAPGNTIY
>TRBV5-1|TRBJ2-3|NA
ASSFQGGGITDTQY
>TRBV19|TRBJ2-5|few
ASSMRLAGKQETQY
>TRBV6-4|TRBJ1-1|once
ASSDPLQGAVFTEAF
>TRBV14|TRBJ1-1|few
VSSHRTGLNTEAF
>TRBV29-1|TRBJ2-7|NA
SVETGPRAYEQY
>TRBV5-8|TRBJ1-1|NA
ASSQSTGYTEAF
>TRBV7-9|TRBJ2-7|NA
ASSLVSLGGSYEQY
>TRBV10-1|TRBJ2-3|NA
ASSEVAGVMHTQY
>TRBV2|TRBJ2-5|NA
ASSVGTGRKEETQY
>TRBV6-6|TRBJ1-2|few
ASTWEGYGYT
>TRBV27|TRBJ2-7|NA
ASSYRDRIYEQY
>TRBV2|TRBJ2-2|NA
ASSRGLAGTGELF
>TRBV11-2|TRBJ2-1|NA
ASSSMDRSRWAGGREQF
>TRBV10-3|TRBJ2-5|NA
AISDQRGDETQY
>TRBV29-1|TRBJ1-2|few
SVADRTGARGYT
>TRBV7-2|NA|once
ASSTGTSGYEQY
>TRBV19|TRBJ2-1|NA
ASSIERTGPNEQF
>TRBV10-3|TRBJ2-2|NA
AISGDRLNTGELF
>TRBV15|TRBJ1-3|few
ATSRDSSGNTIY
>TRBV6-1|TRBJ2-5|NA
ASSEALQGRGRETQY
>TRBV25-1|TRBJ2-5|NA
ASSTQGPGETQY
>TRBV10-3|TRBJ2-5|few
ASGGSQETQY
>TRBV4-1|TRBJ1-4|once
ASSLPGEGSWTNEKLF
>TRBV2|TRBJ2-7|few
ASSLRTSPNSYEQY
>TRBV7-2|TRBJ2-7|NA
ASSFSKLSWEQY
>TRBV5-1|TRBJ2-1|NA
ASELAGGPRNEQF
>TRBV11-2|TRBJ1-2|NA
ASSPHPDSGYT
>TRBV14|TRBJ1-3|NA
ASSPTRGQGNTIY
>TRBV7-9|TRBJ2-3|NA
ASSSGGNRLDTQY
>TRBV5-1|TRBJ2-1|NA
ASSVGTSGEQF
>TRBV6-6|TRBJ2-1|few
ASSSGQGPYNEQF
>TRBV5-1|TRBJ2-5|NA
ASSSSPSGQETQY
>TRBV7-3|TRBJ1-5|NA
ASNLSSVTSNQPQH
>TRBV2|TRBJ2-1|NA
ASSVQGSSYNEQF
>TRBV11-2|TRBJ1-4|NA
ASSPPQGLNEKLF
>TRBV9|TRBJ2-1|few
ASSPERGPYNEQF
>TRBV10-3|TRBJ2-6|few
AISEPAGLVLT
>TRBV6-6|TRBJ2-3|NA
ASSTFRGSSFVAQY
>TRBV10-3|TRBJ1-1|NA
AITSGHPTGTEAF
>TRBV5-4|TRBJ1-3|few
ASSLGTRVRSGNTIY
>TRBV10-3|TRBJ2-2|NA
AIQTRTEMNTGELF
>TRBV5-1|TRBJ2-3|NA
ASSDVRSGVITDTQY
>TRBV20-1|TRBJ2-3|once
SAPAVDTQY
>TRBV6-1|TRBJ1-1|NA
ASSVTGATTEAF